The rows below give T cell receptor beta chains drawn from one sample of a study of blood T cell repertoires in COVID-19. Repertoires were generated with immunoSEQ multiplex PCR, while TCRdb's copy carries only in-frame clones and drops some. The sample has roughly 330,000 clones, around 87% seen once. The sequencing sample was made of PBMCs or T cells enriched from blood (not recorded which). The source is a woman between 25 and 40 years old who had recovered from COVID-19. The CDR3 runs from the conserved cysteine through the conserved F or W. Fields, in order: V gene, D gene, clone size, J gene, CDR3 protein, CDR3 DNA. The D gene is left open where the match is weak. Clone size is given for some rows only: seen once, a few or many times, or a class if the clone is expanded.

>TRBV4-3|-|-|TRBJ2-2
CASSQGRRNTGELFF
TGCGCCAGCAGCCAAGGAAGGAGGAACACCGGGGAGCTGTTTTTT
>TRBV4-1|TRBD2|-|TRBJ2-2
CASEPSGVMNTGELFF
TGCGCCAGCGAGCCTAGCGGGGTTATGAACACCGGGGAGCTGTTTTTT
>TRBV2|-|-|TRBJ1-2
CASSRVPTGGYTF
TGTGCCAGCAGCCGGGTCCCCACCGGGGGCTACACCTTC
>TRBV30|-|-|TRBJ1-3
CAWSDTGNTIYF
TGTGCCTGGAGTGACACTGGAAACACCATATATTTT
>TRBV5-1|-|-|TRBJ2-2
CARTGVGELFF
TGCGCCCGCACGGGGGTGGGGGAGCTGTTTTTT
>TRBV2|TRBD2|-|TRBJ2-1
CASSGPVTSSRTEQFF
TGTGCCAGCAGTGGTCCGGTGACTAGCAGTCGAACGGAGCAGTTCTTC
>TRBV7-2|TRBD2|-|TRBJ2-3
CASSLVSGGNPDTQYF
TGTGCCAGCAGCTTAGTTAGCGGGGGGAACCCAGATACGCAGTATTTT
>TRBV28|TRBD1|once|TRBJ1-5
CASSQTGGVNQPQHF
TGTGCCAGCAGCCAGACAGGGGGCGTTAATCAGCCCCAGCATTTT
>TRBV7-6|-|-|TRBJ1-5
CASTAGSVLSNQPQHF
TGTGCCAGCACCGCGGGTAGTGTCCTAAGCAATCAGCCCCAGCATTTT
>TRBV24-1|-|once|TRBJ2-2
CATSARTNTGELFF
TGTGCCACCAGTGCCCGGACAAACACCGGGGAGCTGTTTTTT
>TRBV7-6|TRBD1|-|TRBJ1-6
CASSLAGQGDSPLHF
TGTGCCAGCAGCTTAGCTGGACAGGGCGATTCACCCCTCCACTTT
>TRBV18|TRBD1|-|TRBJ2-1
CASSSRDRDPPSASNEQFF
TGTGCCAGCTCGTCCCGGGACAGGGACCCCCCATCGGCTTCCAATGAGCAGTTCTTC
>TRBV28|TRBD2|once|TRBJ2-5
CASSPLSGAQGYQETQYF
TGTGCCAGCAGTCCCCTTAGCGGGGCCCAGGGGTACCAAGAGACCCAGTACTTC
>TRBV19|-|-|TRBJ2-2
CASSSTGLAGELFF
TGTGCCAGTAGTAGTACAGGTTTGGCCGGGGAGCTGTTTTTT
>TRBV28|-|-|TRBJ1-4
CASSLRAREKLFF
TGTGCCAGCAGTTTACGAGCTCGTGAAAAACTGTTTTTT
>TRBV7-7|TRBD2|-|TRBJ2-2
CASSPRLLTGVAGRGELFF
TGTGCCAGCAGCCCCCGACTATTAACCGGGGTAGCGGGACGCGGGGAGCTGTTTTTT